Each of the 19 T cell receptor beta chains below was sequenced from the same sample in a study of T cells expressing NK-cell markers. TCRdb reanalyzed the 5' RACE reads and collapses them to one entry per CDR3 protein, without DNA. Recorded for this sample: 300,000 to 500,000 distinct CDR3 sequences. Sequencing was carried out using blood T cells: a sorted CD56 or NKG2C T cell subset, CD4+ or CD8+ T cells, or bulk PBMC T cells (not recorded which). The receptors here all came from a woman in her fifties or sixties in good health.

CDR3 amino acids: CASSGSQSIVMNTEAFF. The J gene is TRBJ1-1, the V gene TRBV6-1. The CDR3 is 17 residues long. In germline, CDR1 is MNHNS, CDR2 SASEGT.

The genes are TRBV12-3 or TRBV12-4 and TRBJ1-1; there is no DNA to check the TCRdb D call of TRBD1. This CDR3 contains 18 residues. The CDR3 sequence is CASRRQTGGQAGSTEAFF.

V and J are TRBV20-1 and TRBJ2-1; there is no DNA to check the TCRdb D call of TRBD2. In germline, CDR1 is DFQATT, CDR2 SNEGSKA (reference sequence). This CDR3 contains 16 residues. The CDR3 region is CSARGRASFNYNEQFF.

This CDR3 is CASSASTGTSYNEQFF. The chain joins TRBV7-6 to TRBJ2-1; TCRdb outputs TRBD2, but without DNA this stays unchecked. CDR1 and CDR2 from the germline V gene are SGHVS and FNYEAQ. CDR3 size: 16 residues.

CDR3 sequence reads: CASETNEKLFF. The V gene is TRBV28, the J gene TRBJ1-4. This CDR3 has 11 amino acids. Germline-derived CDR1 and CDR2 are MDHEN and SYDVKM. Full variable domain (missing parts from reference TRBV28 and TRBJ1-4): DVKVTQSSRYLVKRTGEKVFLECVQDMDHENMFWYRQDPGLGLRLIYFSYDVKMKEKGDIPEGYSVSREKKERFSLILESASTNQTSMYLCASETNEKLFFGSGTQLSVL.

This rearrangement joins TRBV9 to TRBJ1-5. The CDR3 runs to 14 residues. Per the germline V gene, CDR1 is SGDLS and CDR2 is YYNGEE. CDR3 amino acids: CASSVGHPNQPQHF.

This sequence joins TRBV20-1 and TRBJ1-1; without DNA, the TCRdb call of TRBD1 cannot be checked. The CDR3 has 13 amino acids. Germline V lookup: CDR1 DFQATT, CDR2 SNEGSKA (reference sequence). The CDR3 spells CSAPTGVSNEAFF.

V and J are TRBV25-1 and TRBJ2-1. The CDR3 spans 17 residues. CDR1 and CDR2 from the germline V gene are MGHDK and SYGVNS. The CDR3 sequence: CASSEWGGGRTYNEQFF.

The chain recombines TRBV5-1 with TRBJ2-1; TCRdb gives TRBD1 as the D gene, but with no DNA this cannot be confirmed. CDR3 length: 17 amino acids. Germline values: CDR1 SGHRS, CDR2 YFSETQ. CDR3 loop: CASSLGGQRSSYNEQFF.

The chain links TRBV5-1 to TRBJ2-1. CDR3 length: 15 residues. Germline V gene sequence: CDR1 SGHRS, CDR2 YFSETQ. CDR3 amino acids: CASRFGNSYNERQFF.

The V gene is TRBV15, the J gene TRBJ2-7; TCRdb returns TRBD2, unconfirmable since there is no DNA. Germline values: CDR1 LNHNV, CDR2 YYDKDF (reference sequence). The CDR3 is 16 residues long. CDR3 protein: CATSRDGGLASDEQYF.

Here the CDR3 reads CASSPFSGTSFETQYF. V and J are TRBV9 and TRBJ2-5; no DNA is available, so the TRBD2 call from TCRdb remains unchecked. CDR1 and CDR2 (germline): SGDLS, YYNGEE. This CDR3 is built from 16 residues. Based on the CDR3 plus reference TRBV9 and TRBJ2-5, the full variable domain is DSGVTQTPKHLITATGQRVTLRCSPRSGDLSVYWYQQSLDQGLQFLIQYYNGEERAKGNILERFSAQQFPDLHSELNLSSLELGDSALYFCASSPFSGTSFETQYFGPGTRLLVL.

According to its frequency, this clonotype is medium-sized. The rearrangement uses TRBV27 and TRBJ2-1; TCRdb returns TRBD2, unconfirmable since there is no DNA. The germline CDR1 and CDR2 sequences are MNHEY and SMNVEV (reference sequence). This CDR3 has 16 amino acids. This CDR3 reads CASSLWAASSYNEQFF.

The chain has TRBV5-6 and TRBJ2-1; no DNA is available, so the TRBD1 call from TCRdb remains unchecked. The germline V gene encodes CDR1 SGHDT and CDR2 YYEEEE. The CDR3 covers 13 residues. The CDR3 here is CASSVDSSGRMFF.

The rearrangement uses TRBV3-1 and TRBJ2-1; there is no DNA to check the TCRdb D call of TRBD1. Germline V CDR1 and CDR2: LGHDT, YNNKEL (reference sequence). The CDR3 covers 16 residues. The CDR3 reads CASSHLGGSGYNEQFF.

This chain connects TRBV4-1 to TRBJ2-7; TCRdb's D call of TRBD2 is untestable without DNA. The CDR3 runs to 17 residues. CDR1 is MGHRA and CDR2 is YSYEKL in the germline V gene. CDR3 region: CASSQSAGLAGSYEQYF.

The V and J genes are TRBV30 and TRBJ1-5. CDR1 GTSNPN and CDR2 SVGIG come from the germline V gene (reference sequence). The CDR3 loop spans 13 amino acids. CDR3 in amino acids: CAWSVLRDQPQHF.

The V call is TRBV5-1, the J call TRBJ1-1; TCRdb calls TRBD1, which cannot be checked without DNA. Per germline, CDR1 SGHRS and CDR2 YFSETQ. CDR3 length: 14 residues. This chain's CDR3 is CASSGDGRNTEAFF.

V is TRBV27 and J is TRBJ1-2; TCRdb gives TRBD1 as the D gene, but with no DNA this cannot be confirmed. The germline gives CDR1 MNHEY, CDR2 SMNVEV (reference sequence). CDR3 size: 13 residues. The CDR3 loop is CASSATPTGGYTF.